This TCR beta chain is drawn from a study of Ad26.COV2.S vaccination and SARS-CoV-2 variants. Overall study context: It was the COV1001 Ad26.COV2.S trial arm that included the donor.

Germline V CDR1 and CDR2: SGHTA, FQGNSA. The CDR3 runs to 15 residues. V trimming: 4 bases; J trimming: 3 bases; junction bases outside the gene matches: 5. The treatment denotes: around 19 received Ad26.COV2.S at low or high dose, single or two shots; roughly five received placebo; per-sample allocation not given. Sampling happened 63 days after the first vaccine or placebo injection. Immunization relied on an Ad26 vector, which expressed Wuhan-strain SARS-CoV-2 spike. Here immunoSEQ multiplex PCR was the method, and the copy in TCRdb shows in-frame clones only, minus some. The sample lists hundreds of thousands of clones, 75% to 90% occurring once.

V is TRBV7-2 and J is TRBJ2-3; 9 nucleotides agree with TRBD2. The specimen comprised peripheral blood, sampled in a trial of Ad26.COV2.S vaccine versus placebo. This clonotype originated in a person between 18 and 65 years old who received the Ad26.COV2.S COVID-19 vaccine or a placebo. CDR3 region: CASSYRTSATDTQYF. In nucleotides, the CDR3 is TGTGCCAGCAGCTATAGGACTAGCGCGACAGATACGCAGTATTTT.